These 14 T cell receptor beta chains came from one sample sequenced in a study of T cell responses to AZD1222 COVID-19 vaccine. The method was immunoSEQ multiplex PCR; TCRdb's version includes in-frame clones alone and lacks a portion of them. Of 100,000 to 150,000 clones listed, roughly 91% were seen once; the top ten hold approximately 0.98%. The starting material was peripheral blood, obtained 28 days after the second AZD1222 dose. The receptors derive from an adult who received the AZD1222 COVID-19 vaccine.

CDR3 bases: TGCGCCAGCAGCTTGGGGGCGGATACGCAGTATTTT. This translates into CASSLGADTQYF. The chain combines TRBV5-1 with TRBJ2-3; D gene unclear. CDR1 is SGHRS, CDR2 YFSETQ, per germline. V lost 0 bases and J 6 bases, leaving 5 bases between the germline ends. The CDR3 spans 12 residues.

The chain uses TRBV7-9 and TRBJ2-2, with D perhaps TRBD1 (5 bases). Trimming cost V 2 bases and J 2 bases, with 9 bases left between them. Germline V gene data show CDR1 as SEHNR and CDR2 as FQNEAQ (reference sequence). This CDR3 comprises 15 residues. The CDR3 DNA follows: TGTGCCAGCAGCTTACACCAGGGTAACACCGGGGAGCTGTTTTTT. It encodes CASSLHQGNTGELFF.

The rearrangement uses TRBV19 and TRBJ1-2; 7 bases line up with TRBD1. V was clipped by 3 bases and J by 8 bases; unmatched bases: 6. The CDR3 consists of 13 residues. The germline V gene has CDR1 LNHDA and CDR2 SQIVND (reference sequence). The DNA of the CDR3 is TGTGCCAGTAGTATTTGGCAGGGGGTCGGCTACACCTTC. Its protein is CASSIWQGVGYTF.

This chain connects TRBV5-1 to TRBJ2-7; TRBD2 matches at 10 bases. The CDR3 length is 15 residues. Trimming at V came to 0 bases and at J to 2 bases, leaving 2 bases not matched to a gene. Germline lookup yields CDR1 SGHRS and CDR2 YFSETQ. The CDR3 protein is CASSLGLAGAYEQYF. The CDR3 region has the DNA TGCGCCAGCAGCTTGGGGCTAGCGGGAGCCTACGAGCAGTACTTC.

The rearrangement joins TRBV28 to TRBJ2-7; perhaps TRBD1 as D (6 bases). The germline CDR1 and CDR2 sequences are MDHEN and SYDVKM. The CDR3 length is 13 residues. Trimming stripped 4 bases from V and 3 bases from J, with 10 bases between. CDR3 amino acids: CASSSDSFYEQYF. The CDR3 DNA sequence: TGTGCCAGCAGTTCGGACAGCTTCTACGAGCAGTACTTC. Filled out from reference TRBV28 and TRBJ2-7, the complete variable domain reads DVKVTQSSRYLVKRTGEKVFLECVQDMDHENMFWYRQDPGLGLRLIYFSYDVKMKEKGDIPEGYSVSREKKERFSLILESASTNQTSMYLCASSSDSFYEQYFGPGTRLTVT.

This chain links TRBV27 with TRBJ2-3; D remains unclear. V lost 7 bases and J lost 1, with 21 bases in between. Germline V gene sequence: CDR1 MNHEY, CDR2 SMNVEV (reference sequence). The CDR3 consists of 17 residues. CDR3: CASTPLRTQAGTDTQYF. The CDR3 region has the DNA TGTGCCAGCACCCCCCTCCGGACCCAGGCCGGCACAGATACGCAGTATTTT.

V and J are TRBV11-3 and TRBJ1-3; D is uncertain. The CDR3 loop spans 14 amino acids. With 3 bases removed from V and 0 bases from J, the gap between germline ends came to 6 bases. Germline CDR1 SGHNT, CDR2 YENEEA. Written as DNA, the CDR3 is TGTGCCAGCAGCTTGGGCAGCTCTGGAAACACCATATATTTT. Translation gives CASSLGSSGNTIYF. The whole variable domain, remainder taken from reference TRBV11-3 and TRBJ1-3, is EAGVVQSPRYKIIEKKQPVAFWCNPISGHNTLYWYLQNLGQGPELLIRYENEEAVDDSQLPKDRFSAERLKGVDSTLKIQPAELGDSAVYLCASSLGSSGNTIYFGEGSWLTVV.

This clone is a singleton in its sample. The chain joins TRBV12-3 or TRBV12-4 to TRBJ1-2; no clear D gene. Trimming removed 3 bases at V and 4 bases at J, with 9 bases between. The CDR3 sequence is 13 residues long. CDR3 in amino acids: CASSFGMGYGYTF. CDR3 bases: TGTGCCAGCAGTTTTGGCATGGGCTATGGCTACACCTTC.

The CDR3 bases are TGTGCCAGCAGCCGGGACAGGGGATATGAAAAACTGTTTTTT. It yields the protein CASSRDRGYEKLFF. The chain joins TRBV11-2 to TRBJ1-4, with 10 bases fitting TRBD1. Looked up from germline, CDR1 is SGHAT and CDR2 is FQNNGV. There are 14 residues in the CDR3. Unmatched junction bases numbered 3, after V lost 5 bases and J lost 6 bases.

This chain connects TRBV10-3 to TRBJ2-1; possibly TRBD1 for D (5 bases). This CDR3 is built from 14 residues. Deletions cut 7 bases from V and 7 bases from J, with 17 bases between. CDR1 ENHRY and CDR2 SYGVKD come from the germline V gene. The CDR3 DNA sequence: TGTGCCATCACAGCCACGACCAGGGTAAATGAGCAGTTCTTC. Protein: CAITATTRVNEQFF.

The J gene is TRBJ2-5, the V gene TRBV28; no reliable D call. Germline V gene sequence: CDR1 MDHEN, CDR2 SYDVKM. Trimming stripped 2 bases from V and 5 bases from J, with 6 bases between. The CDR3 consists of 12 residues. CDR3 residues: CASSLRWETQYF. The CDR3 nucleotides read TGTGCCAGCAGTTTACGGTGGGAGACCCAGTACTTC.

This chain links TRBV30 with TRBJ1-3, with 7 bases fitting TRBD1. V was pared by 2 bases and J by 0 bases, with 10 bases of the junction left unmatched. Germline V lookup: CDR1 GTSNPN, CDR2 SVGIG (reference sequence). The CDR3 extends over 17 amino acids. The CDR3 DNA reads as TGTGCCTGGAGTAAGGGGGCTAGCTCATACTCTGGAAACACCATATATTTT. Translation gives CAWSKGASSYSGNTIYF.

The rearrangement uses TRBV5-4 and TRBJ2-3; D is ambiguous. Germline assignment: CDR1 SGHNT and CDR2 YYREEE (reference sequence). The ends were cut back, 4 bases at V and 6 bases at J, with 6 bases in the middle. This CDR3 spans 11 amino acids. Here the CDR3 DNA reads TGTGCCAGCAGCCATTCGGATACGCAGTATTTT. It specifies CASSHSDTQYF.

CDR3 coding DNA: TGCGCCAGCAGCTTGGGGGACAGCGACTCCTACGAGCAGTACTTC. This codes for CASSLGDSDSYEQYF. The chain combines TRBV5-1 with TRBJ2-7, with 7 bases aligning to TRBD1. V gave up 0 bases and J gave up 0 bases; unmatched junction bases: 3. Germline assignment: CDR1 SGHRS and CDR2 YFSETQ. The CDR3 has 15 amino acids.